This is a list of T cell receptor beta chains from one sample in a study of cytomegalovirus exposure and HLA in healthy donors. Sequencing was performed with immunoSEQ multiplex PCR; in TCRdb, only in-frame clones are kept and a portion is missing. The sample has 150,000 to 200,000 clones; just under 80% are singletons. The sequenced sample was PBMCs. The receptors here all came from a woman aged 45-59 years in good health and CMV-seropositive. Both conserved end residues are part of each CDR3. Each record gives: V gene, D gene, clone size, J gene, CDR3 DNA, CDR3 protein. D genes are given only for firm matches. Clone size appears in some rows only: once, few, many, or a class for an expanded clone.

V: TRBV2; D: -; size: -; J: TRBJ1-1; DNA: TGTGCCAGCAGTGCCCGTCGTTCGGGGGGCGGAACTGAAGCTTTCTTT; CDR3: CASSARRSGGGTEAFF
V: TRBV11-3; D: -; size: -; J: TRBJ2-5; DNA: TGTGCCAGCAGCGGGCGTCACAGGGTAAGAGAGACCCAGTACTTC; CDR3: CASSGRHRVRETQYF
V: TRBV4-1; D: TRBD1; size: -; J: TRBJ2-7; DNA: TGCGCCAGCAGCCCAAAGGGGACAGGTGACGGCGAGCAGTACTTC; CDR3: CASSPKGTGDGEQYF
V: TRBV6-5; D: -; size: -; J: TRBJ1-6; DNA: TGTGCCAGCAGTTACTGGCTGGATTCACCCCTCCACTTT; CDR3: CASSYWLDSPLHF
V: TRBV5-1; D: -; size: few; J: TRBJ2-3; DNA: TGCGCCAGCAGTTTTTTCACAGGCCCAGATACGCAGTATTTT; CDR3: CASSFFTGPDTQYF
V: TRBV25-1; D: -; size: -; J: TRBJ2-1; DNA: TGTGCCAGCAGTGAATTAGGCAGGGACTACAATGAGCAGTTCTTC; CDR3: CASSELGRDYNEQFF
V: TRBV6-5; D: TRBD1; size: -; J: TRBJ1-6; DNA: TGTGCCAGCAGTCCTCCCGGGACAGGGGATTCACCCCTCCACTTT; CDR3: CASSPPGTGDSPLHF
V: TRBV4-3; D: TRBD1; size: -; J: TRBJ2-1; DNA: TGCGCCAGCAGCCAAAGCATCCTGGACAGGGGCTACAATGAGCAGTTCTTC; CDR3: CASSQSILDRGYNEQFF
V: TRBV7-6; D: -; size: few; J: TRBJ1-1; DNA: TGTGCCAGCAGCGTTAGTACGGTTTCGGACACTGAAGCTTTCTTT; CDR3: CASSVSTVSDTEAFF
V: TRBV2; D: -; size: -; J: TRBJ1-2; DNA: TGTGCCAGCAACATGGCGAGGACAGCAACTAACTATGGCTACACCTTC; CDR3: CASNMARTATNYGYTF
V: TRBV7-2; D: -; size: -; J: TRBJ2-3; DNA: TGTGCCAGCAGCTTAGAGTGGGGGCGTCCTATGGATACGCAGTATTTT; CDR3: CASSLEWGRPMDTQYF
V: TRBV7-2; D: -; size: -; J: TRBJ2-1; DNA: TGTGCCAGCAGCCCCGCGCGAGGGCCGAATTTCTTC; CDR3: CASSPARGPNFF
V: TRBV14; D: TRBD2; size: few; J: TRBJ2-5; DNA: TGTGCCAGCAGCCACCTGACTAGCGGGGGAGAGACCCAGTACTTC; CDR3: CASSHLTSGGETQYF
V: TRBV18; D: TRBD1; size: -; J: TRBJ2-7; DNA: TGTGCCAGCTCACTGGACAGGAGGAGCTCCTACGAGCAGTACTTC; CDR3: CASSLDRRSSYEQYF
V: TRBV9; D: -; size: -; J: TRBJ2-3; DNA: TGTGCCAGCAGCGTAAACTATGGCACAGATACGCAGTATTTT; CDR3: CASSVNYGTDTQYF
V: TRBV10-1; D: TRBD2; size: -; J: TRBJ2-3; DNA: TGCGCCAGCAGTGAGTATCGGGTCGGACTAGCGGGGGGAGGTGGAACAGATACGCAGTATTTT; CDR3: CASSEYRVGLAGGGGTDTQYF
V: TRBV9; D: TRBD2; size: -; J: TRBJ2-1; DNA: TGTGCCAGCAGCGTAGTAGCGGGGGGCTCCTACAATGAGCAGTTCTTC; CDR3: CASSVVAGGSYNEQFF
V: TRBV7-6; D: -; size: once; J: TRBJ2-5; DNA: TGTGCCAGCAGCTTAAGTTCCCCAAGGAGGGGAGAGACCCAGTACTTC; CDR3: CASSLSSPRRGETQYF
V: TRBV14; D: -; size: -; J: TRBJ1-4; DNA: TGTGCCAGCAGCCCCATGGGAGTCGGAAAACTGTTTTTT; CDR3: CASSPMGVGKLFF
V: TRBV29-1; D: -; size: -; J: TRBJ1-3; DNA: TGCAGCGTTTCCGTCCCAGGGCCTGGAAACACCATATATTTT; CDR3: CSVSVPGPGNTIYF
V: TRBV10-3; D: -; size: -; J: TRBJ2-6; DNA: TGTGCCATCAGTGGGGGACATCCGGCGGCCTCTGGGGCCAACGTCCTGACTTTC; CDR3: CAISGGHPAASGANVLTF
V: TRBV5-1; D: -; size: -; J: TRBJ1-1; DNA: TGCGCCAGCAGACCCTCTACAGGGAACACTGAAGCTTTCTTT; CDR3: CASRPSTGNTEAFF
V: TRBV7-9; D: -; size: -; J: TRBJ1-2; DNA: TGTGCCAGCAGCTTAGCGCTAGGGGACTATGGCTACACCTTC; CDR3: CASSLALGDYGYTF
V: TRBV9; D: TRBD1; size: few; J: TRBJ2-3; DNA: TGTGCCAGCAGCGTAGAAGAAGGCGGCAGGGGGTCAGATACGCAGTATTTT; CDR3: CASSVEEGGRGSDTQYF
V: TRBV28; D: -; size: -; J: TRBJ2-4; DNA: TGTGCCAGCAGTCCAGGGAGTGGAGGGAACATTCAGTACTTC; CDR3: CASSPGSGGNIQYF
V: TRBV6-6; D: TRBD1; size: -; J: TRBJ2-4; DNA: TGTGCCAGCACGTGGACAGGGGACGAAAACATTCAGTACTTC; CDR3: CASTWTGDENIQYF
V: TRBV11-3; D: -; size: -; J: TRBJ2-1; DNA: TGTGCCAGCAGCATTGGACTTTACAATGAGCAGTTCTTC; CDR3: CASSIGLYNEQFF
V: TRBV18; D: -; size: few; J: TRBJ1-1; DNA: TGTGCCAGCTCACCATGGGCAAGAAGGATGAACACTGAAGCTTTCTTT; CDR3: CASSPWARRMNTEAFF
V: TRBV28; D: TRBD1; size: -; J: TRBJ2-7; DNA: TGTGCCAGCAGTTCCCGGGACAGGGGCTACGAGCAGTACTTC; CDR3: CASSSRDRGYEQYF
V: TRBV25-1; D: -; size: few; J: TRBJ2-4; DNA: TGTGCCAGCAGTTTAGGGGACATTCAGTACTTC; CDR3: CASSLGDIQYF
V: TRBV19; D: TRBD1; size: -; J: TRBJ2-7; DNA: TGTGCCAGTAGTATAGGCCGGGGGACAGGGAGCTCCTACGAGCAGTACTTC; CDR3: CASSIGRGTGSSYEQYF
V: TRBV7-2; D: -; size: -; J: TRBJ2-1; DNA: TGTGCCAGCAGTTCTGGGGCCAATGAGCAGTTCTTC; CDR3: CASSSGANEQFF
V: TRBV30; D: TRBD2; size: -; J: TRBJ2-1; DNA: TGTGCCGGGCTAGCGGACTCCAATGAGCAGTTCTTC; CDR3: CAGLADSNEQFF
V: TRBV7-3; D: TRBD1; size: -; J: TRBJ1-6; DNA: TGTGCCAGCAGCTCCGGGACAGCAAATTCACCCCTCCACTTT; CDR3: CASSSGTANSPLHF